The next 18 T cell receptor beta chains were all read from a single sample in a study of CD4 T cell repertoires and nickel. TCRdb analysed the RT-PCR reads with MiXCR anew, one entry per CDR3 protein. The table records around 410 distinct CDR3 sequences, around half of them present only once. Sequencing used CD4+ T cells from blood, not recorded whether cultured. The receptors come from a human donor in a nickel allergy study, with or without nickel allergy (not recorded which). It is not recorded whether this sample comes from one donor or several.

This clonotype came up a few times. This chain uses TRBV4-2 with TRBJ2-5; D is undetermined. This CDR3 comprises 12 residues. Between the trimmed V and J ends, which lost 0 bases and 7 bases, there was a span of 6 bases. Germline V gene sequence: CDR1 LGHNA, CDR2 YNFKEQ. Here the CDR3 DNA reads TGTGCCAGCAGCCAAGATCACGGGACCCAGTACTTC. Translation: CASSQDHGTQYF.

This chain links TRBV5-1 with TRBJ2-3; 11 bases are a match to TRBD2. The germline CDR1 and CDR2 sequences are SGHRS and YFSETQ. This CDR3 comprises 16 residues. The V gene end was trimmed by 0 bases and the J gene end by 3 bases; junction bases not matched to a gene: 3. Here the CDR3 DNA reads TGCGCCAGCAGCTTGGATGGGACTAGCGGTACAGATACGCAGTATTTT. Protein: CASSLDGTSGTDTQYF.

This chain joins TRBV11-1 and TRBJ1-4; D might be TRBD1 (6 bases). Germline V CDR1 and CDR2: SGHAT, FQDESV (reference sequence). Trimming removed 4 bases at V and 8 bases at J, with 17 bases between. The CDR3 sequence is 15 residues long. The CDR3 DNA sequence: TGTGCCAGCAGCTCGAGCGGCAGGGGAACGGAAAAACTGTTTTTT. It specifies CASSSSGRGTEKLFF.

The CDR3 sequence: CASSLGQTPLHF. Written as DNA, the CDR3 is TGTGCCAGCAGCTTGGGGCAGACACCCCTCCACTTT. This rearrangement joins TRBV5-4 to TRBJ1-6; D is unresolved. Germline V gives CDR1 SGHNT, CDR2 YYREEE (reference sequence). The CDR3 is made up of 12 amino acids. Trimming pared 0 bases from V and 11 bases from J, leaving 6 bases between. Variable domain in full (rest from reference TRBV5-4 and TRBJ1-6): ETGVTQSPTHLIKTRGQQVTLRCSSQSGHNTVSWYQQALGQGPQFIFQYYREEENGRGNFPPRFSGLQFPNYSSELNVNALELDDSALYLCASSLGQTPLHFGNGTRLTVT.

The chain uses TRBV24-1 and TRBJ2-1, with TRBD2 identical over 7 bases. Germline assignment: CDR1 KGHDR and CDR2 SFDVKD. V lost 4 bases, J lost 0 bases, and 20 bases stayed unmatched. The CDR3 spans 21 residues. Here the CDR3 reads CATSDPRLEGGPRSSYNEQFF. The CDR3 coding sequence is TGTGCCACCAGTGACCCCCGGTTGGAGGGAGGGCCCAGGAGCTCCTACAATGAGCAGTTCTTC.

This clonotype came up once. The CDR3 here is CASSRRTGGEKLFF. The CDR3 region has the DNA TGTGCCAGCAGCCGGAGGACAGGGGGTGAAAAACTGTTTTTT. The chain recombines TRBV4-2 with TRBJ1-4; 10 bases align to TRBD1. V lost 4 bases, J lost 7 bases, and 3 bases stayed unmatched. Germline CDR1 reads LGHNA; CDR2 reads YNFKEQ. There are 14 residues in the CDR3.

The chain employs TRBV15 and TRBJ1-2; the D is unclear. This CDR3 comprises 13 residues. CDR1 LNHNV and CDR2 YYDKDF come from the germline V gene (reference sequence). The V end lost 4 bases, the J end lost 7 bases, and 13 bases lay between the germline ends. This chain's CDR3 is CATSTLLGGGYTF. The CDR3 bases are TGTGCCACCAGCACTTTGTTGGGCGGTGGCTACACCTTC.

The CDR3, as DNA: TGTGCCAGCAGTTTCCACGATCAGCCCCAGCATTTT. It yields the protein CASSFHDQPQHF. V and J are TRBV12-3 or TRBV12-4 and TRBJ1-5; D ambiguous. The V end lost 3 bases, the J end lost 5 bases, and 5 bases lay between the germline ends. CDR3 length: 12 amino acids.

The rearrangement links TRBV5-8 to TRBJ2-1, with 9 bases identical to TRBD2. CDR1 is SGHTS and CDR2 is YDEGEE in the germline V gene. The V and J ends lost 0 bases and 7 bases, in that order; junction bases with no gene match: 5. The CDR3 has 15 residues. CDR3 loop: CASSLEGLARNEQFF. For the CDR3, the DNA is TGTGCCAGCAGCTTGGAAGGACTAGCGAGGAATGAGCAGTTCTTC.

The chain has TRBV4-1 and TRBJ1-1; D remains ambiguous. This CDR3 is 13 amino acids long. Germline V gene data show CDR1 as MGHRA and CDR2 as YSYEKL. V lost 3 bases and J 3 bases, leaving 8 bases between the germline ends. CDR3 loop: CASSHWTYTEAFF. The CDR3 DNA reads as TGCGCCAGCAGCCACTGGACCTACACTGAAGCTTTCTTT.

This sequence joins TRBV2 and TRBJ1-5; unclear D gene. The germline V gene encodes CDR1 SNHLY and CDR2 FYNNEI. V was pared by 3 bases and J by 2 bases, with 8 bases between. The CDR3 has 14 amino acids. The CDR3 DNA reads as TGTGCCAGCAGTGAGTCCAGACGCAATCAGCCCCAGCATTTT. Its translation is CASSESRRNQPQHF. The variable domain in full, completed from reference TRBV2 and TRBJ1-5, reads EPEVTQTPSHQVTQMGQEVILRCVPISNHLYFYWYRQILGQKVEFLVSFYNNEISEKSEIFDDQFSVERPDGSNFTLKIRSTKLEDSAMYFCASSESRRNQPQHFGDGTRLSIL.

The rearrangement joins TRBV11-2 to TRBJ2-7, with TRBD1 identical over 8 bases. Germline loops: CDR1 SGHAT, CDR2 FQNNGV. The CDR3 is 14 amino acids. Trimming removed 5 bases from V and 4 bases from J; junction bases left unmatched: 7. CDR3 in amino acids: CASSQTGVEYEQYF. DNA for the CDR3: TGTGCCAGCAGCCAGACAGGGGTGGAATACGAGCAGTACTTC.

A few counts support this clonotype. The chain employs TRBV19 and TRBJ1-6, with a possible D match to TRBD1 (5 bases). The CDR3 contains 17 residues. CDR1 and CDR2 from the germline V gene are LNHDA and SQIVND (reference sequence). Between the trimmed V and J ends, which lost 1 base and 9 bases, there was a span of 19 bases. CDR3 sequence: CASSIAPRLTRGSPLHF. CDR3 in DNA: TGTGCCAGTAGTATAGCCCCACGACTCACGAGGGGTTCACCCCTCCACTTT.

This chain links TRBV12-3 or TRBV12-4 with TRBJ2-1; TRBD2 is a possible D gene (6 bases). The CDR3 loop spans 17 amino acids. The V and J ends lost 7 bases and 0 bases respectively, with 19 bases between them. As DNA, the CDR3 is TGTGCCAGCACCATGGAGGGAATTGGTCGCTCCTACAATGAGCAGTTCTTC. Encoded protein: CASTMEGIGRSYNEQFF.

The genes are TRBV9 and TRBJ2-2, with 8 bases identical to TRBD1. Per the germline V gene, CDR1 is SGDLS and CDR2 is YYNGEE. CDR3 size: 16 residues. V lost 4 bases to trimming and J lost 4 bases; unmatched junction nucleotides: 9. The CDR3 is CASSRTDRVFTGELFF. The CDR3 nucleotides read TGTGCCAGCAGCCGTACGGACAGGGTTTTCACCGGGGAGCTGTTTTTT.

This chain connects TRBV5-4 to TRBJ1-1; a possible D gene is TRBD1 (5 bases). Germline CDR1 reads SGHNT; CDR2 reads YYREEE (reference sequence). There are 14 residues in the CDR3. V was cut by 0 bases and J by 7 bases, with 13 bases left in between. The CDR3 loop is CASSLEGREGEAFF. CDR3 nucleotide sequence: TGTGCCAGCAGCTTGGAGGGGAGGGAAGGTGAAGCTTTCTTT. The full variable domain, in which reference TRBV5-4 and TRBJ1-1 provide the parts outside the CDR3, is ETGVTQSPTHLIKTRGQQVTLRCSSQSGHNTVSWYQQALGQGPQFIFQYYREEENGRGNFPPRFSGLQFPNYSSELNVNALELDDSALYLCASSLEGREGEAFFGQGTRLTVV.

The gene calls are TRBV15 and TRBJ2-2; maybe TRBD2 (6 bases). The ends were cut back, 9 bases at V and 7 bases at J, with 18 bases in the middle. CDR3 size: 14 residues. Germline values: CDR1 LNHNV, CDR2 YYDKDF (reference sequence). CDR3 sequence (DNA): TGTGCCACGCCAGGAGCGGGTATTGGCGGGGAGCTGTTTTTT. Amino acids: CATPGAGIGGELFF.

This chain connects TRBV7-6 to TRBJ2-1; no definite D call. CDR1 and CDR2 (germline): SGHVS, FNYEAQ. This CDR3 region has 13 residues. Trimming took 1 base from V and 5 from J, leaving 6 bases between them. DNA for the CDR3: TGTGCCAGCAGCTTAGTAAACGACAATGAGCAGTTCTTC. It translates to CASSLVNDNEQFF.